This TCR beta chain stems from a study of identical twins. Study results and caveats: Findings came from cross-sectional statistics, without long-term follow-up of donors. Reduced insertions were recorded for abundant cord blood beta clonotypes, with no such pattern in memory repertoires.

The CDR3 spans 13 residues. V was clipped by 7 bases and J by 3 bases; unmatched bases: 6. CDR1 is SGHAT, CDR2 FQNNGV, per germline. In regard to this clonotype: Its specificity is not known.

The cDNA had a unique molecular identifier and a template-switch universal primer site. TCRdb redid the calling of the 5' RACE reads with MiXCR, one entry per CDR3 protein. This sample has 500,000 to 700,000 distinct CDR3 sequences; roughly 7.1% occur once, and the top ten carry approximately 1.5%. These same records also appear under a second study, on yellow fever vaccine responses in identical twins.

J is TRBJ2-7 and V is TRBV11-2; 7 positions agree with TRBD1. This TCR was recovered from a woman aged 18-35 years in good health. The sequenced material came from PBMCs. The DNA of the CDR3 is TGTGCCAGCACCGGACAGGTCCTCTACGAGCAGTACTTC. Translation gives CASTGQVLYEQYF.